The 13 T cell receptor beta chains below come from one sample, sequenced in a study of T cells in Graves' hyperthyroidism and ophthalmopathy. RNA transcripts were the template for amplifying TCR beta CDR3 regions. The HTBI set primed first-round TCR CDR3 RT-PCR. TCRdb independently ran MiXCR on the multiplex PCR reads; one entry per CDR3 protein. The data hold around 600,000 distinct CDR3 sequences, with 13% to 15% observed a single time. Source material: blood. Every receptor here comes from a woman aged 18-29 years with Graves' ophthalmopathy.

At least ten counts were recorded for this clonotype. V is TRBV12-3 or TRBV12-4 and J is TRBJ2-1, with 10 positions matching TRBD2. Unmatched junction bases numbered 7, after V lost 2 bases and J lost 9 bases. This CDR3 is 15 amino acids long. In nucleotides, the CDR3 is TGTGCCAGCAGTTTAACGGCTAGCGGGAGAAGTGAGCAGTTCTTC. This codes for CASSLTASGRSEQFF.

This clonotype showed up many times. The rearrangement joins TRBV28 to TRBJ2-2; a possible D gene is TRBD2 (5 bases). CDR1 and CDR2 from the germline V gene are MDHEN and SYDVKM. Trimming pared 6 bases from V and 5 bases from J, leaving 19 bases between. The CDR3 extends over 16 amino acids. The CDR3 nucleotides are TGTGCCAGCAGATCCCTAACGGAGCGGAGGACCGGGGAGCTGTTTTTT. Its translation: CASRSLTERRTGELFF.

This clonotype has a count of ten or more. The chain employs TRBV24-1 and TRBJ1-5, with D perhaps matching TRBD1 (6 bases). This CDR3 has 14 residues. Germline values: CDR1 KGHDR, CDR2 SFDVKD. V was clipped by 7 bases and J by 6 bases, with 15 bases between them. The DNA of the CDR3 is TGTGCCACCAGGGAGGGGGACGGCAGTCAGCCCCAGCATTTT. Encoded protein: CATREGDGSQPQHF.

Details on this clonotype: An end of the junction differs from the germline gene, which may be a read error. The CDR3 region has the DNA TGTGCCAGCATACAGGGGGCTCCCTCCATATCTTTT. It specifies CASIQGAPSISF. The chain links TRBV2 to TRBJ1-3; TRBD1 aligns across 9 bases. The CDR3 has 12 amino acids. CDR1 is SNHLY, CDR2 FYNNEI, per germline.

There are many counts of this clonotype. The chain has TRBV27 and TRBJ2-1, with 8 bases lining up with TRBD2. The CDR3 has 17 residues. Germline values: CDR1 MNHEY, CDR2 SMNVEV (reference sequence). Trimming at V came to 4 bases and at J to 4 bases, leaving 12 bases not matched to a gene. The CDR3 bases are TGTGCCAGCAGTTCCTACAGGGTCGGGGGGGAGTACAATGAGCAGTTCTTC. This translates into CASSSYRVGGEYNEQFF.

Note on this clonotype: Since a much larger clone is just one base distant, this may be a read error. V and J are TRBV27 and TRBJ2-3; 7 positions agree with TRBD2. Germline CDR1 is MNHEY and CDR2 is SMNVEV (reference sequence). The CDR3 is 13 residues long. The CDR3 nucleotides are TGTGCCAGCAGAATGACGGGGAGGGATACGCAGGATTTT. Protein product: CASRMTGRDTQDF.

The table lists this clonotype with many counts. This chain uses TRBV11-2 with TRBJ2-1; D is unclear. The germline V gene encodes CDR1 SGHAT and CDR2 FQNNGV. Deletions cut 5 bases from V and 1 base from J, with 24 bases between. The CDR3 is 19 amino acids. CDR3 DNA: TGTGCCAGCAGCCCTACTTCTGAGGCGGCAGTTGCATCCTACAATGAGCAGTTCTTC. This encodes CASSPTSEAAVASYNEQFF.

This clonotype showed up many times. The DNA of the CDR3 is TGTGCCAGCAGCTTAGCGTATTACAATGAGCAGTTCTTC. This encodes CASSLAYYNEQFF. This chain links TRBV7-8 with TRBJ2-1, with unresolved D. The CDR3 has 13 amino acids. Trimming stripped 0 bases from V and 4 bases from J, with 4 bases between. Germline values: CDR1 SGHVS, CDR2 FQNEAQ.

This clonotype was counted many times. This chain joins TRBV7-6 and TRBJ2-1; perhaps TRBD2 as D (6 bases). CDR1 SGHVS and CDR2 FNYEAQ come from the germline V gene. This CDR3 spans 13 amino acids. Trimming pared 4 bases from V and 10 bases from J, leaving 14 bases between. This chain's CDR3 is CASSSGGLKEQFF. In DNA, the CDR3 is TGTGCCAGCAGCTCCGGGGGTCTCAAGGAGCAGTTCTTC.

This clonotype has a count of ten or more. In DNA form, the CDR3 reads TGTGCCAGCAGTGTGGACCCCCTGGGATCCTACAATGAGCAGTTCTTC. Translated, it gives CASSVDPLGSYNEQFF. The chain links TRBV6-1 to TRBJ2-1, with D unresolved. Germline CDR1 reads MNHNS; CDR2 reads SASEGT. V lost 4 bases and J 1 base, leaving 14 bases between the germline ends. The CDR3 extends over 16 amino acids.

The CDR3 spells CASTDGGLAENNEQFF. DNA of the CDR3: TGTGCCAGCACTGACGGAGGGCTAGCGGAAAACAATGAGCAGTTCTTC. The rearrangement joins TRBV2 to TRBJ2-1, with TRBD2 identical over 7 bases. V gave up 7 bases and J gave up 5 bases; unmatched junction bases: 14. The CDR3 spans 16 residues. The germline V gene encodes CDR1 SNHLY and CDR2 FYNNEI.

This clonotype was seen at least ten times. The chain combines TRBV27 with TRBJ1-5, with 8 bases matching TRBD1. The length of the CDR3 is 17 residues. CDR1 and CDR2 (germline): MNHEY, SMNVEV (reference sequence). V lost 0 bases, J lost 1 base, and 5 bases stayed unmatched. The CDR3 nucleotides are TGTGCCAGCAGTTTATCCCCCTGGACAGGGAGCAATCAGCCCCAGCATTTT. Encoded protein: CASSLSPWTGSNQPQHF.

The gene calls are TRBV6-1 and TRBJ2-6; TRBD1 matches at 10 bases. This CDR3 comprises 17 residues. Trimming took 6 bases from V and 2 from J; bases not matched to a gene: 7. Germline CDR1 is MNHNS and CDR2 is SASEGT. The CDR3 bases are TGTGCCAGCAGAGGACAGGGGGATGTAGCTGGGGCCAACGTCCTGACTTTC. Translated: CASRGQGDVAGANVLTF.